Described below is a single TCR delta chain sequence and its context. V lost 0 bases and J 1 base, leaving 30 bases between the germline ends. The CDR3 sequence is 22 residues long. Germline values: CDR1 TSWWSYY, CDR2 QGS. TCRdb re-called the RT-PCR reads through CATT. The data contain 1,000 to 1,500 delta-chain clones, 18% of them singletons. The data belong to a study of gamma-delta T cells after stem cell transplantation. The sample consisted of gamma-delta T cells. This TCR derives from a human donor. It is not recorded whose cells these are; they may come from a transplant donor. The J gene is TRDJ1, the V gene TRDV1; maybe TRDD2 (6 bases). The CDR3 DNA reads TGTGCTCTTGGGGAACTTACGCTGCCTTGGCCTTCCCCCAACTTCTCCACCGATAAACTCATCTTT. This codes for CALGELTLPWPSPNFSTDKLIF.